This TCR beta chain was recorded in a study of blood T cell repertoires in COVID-19. Study-wide background: The study drew acute and convalescent COVID-19 samples from the United States, Italy and Spain. From T cells, B-cell-depleted T cells, or PBMCs came the material, which was cDNA or gDNA.

Original processing notes: Amplified reference gene primers provided the basis for estimating nucleated cell counts. Assay used: immunoSEQ multiplex PCR; TCRdb lists only in-frame clones, some missing. Clone size and V and J calls were adopted from that table, with D and trimming inferred from the DNA. The sample contains 100,000 or so clones, 80% to 90% of which appear only once. Germline assignment: CDR1 SGHRS and CDR2 YFSETQ. V shed 6 bases, J shed 4 bases, and the junction held 11 bases outside the gene matches. This CDR3 region has 15 residues. The count of this clone is one. The receptor comes from a human donor in a cohort sampled during active COVID-19. The J gene is TRBJ2-3, the V gene TRBV5-1; 7 nucleotides match TRBD1. Sequenced: peripheral blood. CDR3 DNA: TGCGCCAGCAAACAGGGGACCGGGGCCGCAGATACGCAGTATTTT. Translated: CASKQGTGAADTQYF.